The rows below give T cell receptor beta chains drawn from one sample of a study of vaccination effects on CD4 cells after COVID-19. The assay was immunoSEQ multiplex PCR, and TCRdb's table has in-frame clones only and misses some. Among 25,000 to 30,000 clones, approximately 71% were seen once, and the ten largest hold 8.5% to 10%. Their specific antigens are unknown. Sequencing used CD4+ T cells from PBMCs cultured with HCoV-NL63 spike peptides, obtained after COVID-19 vaccination. The receptors originated from a human donor who received a COVID-19 vaccine. Both conserved end residues are part of each CDR3. Fields, in order: CDR3 protein, CDR3 DNA, J gene, D gene, clone size, V gene. The D gene is left open where the match is weak. Not all rows give a size; the values are once, few, many and, for expanded clones, a class.

CDR3 protein: CASSYSRQGADGYTF
CDR3 DNA: TGTGCCAGCAGTTACTCGCGTCAGGGGGCGGATGGCTACACCTTC
J gene: TRBJ1-2
D gene: TRBD1
clone size: NA
V gene: TRBV6-5

CDR3 protein: CASSGQSNQPQHF
CDR3 DNA: TGTGCCAGCTCCGGCCAGAGCAATCAGCCCCAGCATTTT
J gene: TRBJ1-5
D gene: NA
clone size: NA
V gene: TRBV6-5

CDR3 protein: CASKFGGVTNEQFF
CDR3 DNA: TGTGCCAGCAAATTCGGGGGGGTAACCAATGAGCAGTTCTTC
J gene: TRBJ2-1
D gene: TRBD2
clone size: NA
V gene: TRBV27

CDR3 protein: CAWSVLPGDDYEQYF
CDR3 DNA: TGTGCCTGGAGTGTACTCCCCGGGGATGACTACGAGCAGTACTTC
J gene: TRBJ2-7
D gene: NA
clone size: once
V gene: TRBV30

CDR3 protein: CASSLGPPTRDEQFF
CDR3 DNA: TGTGCCAGCAGCTTAGGCCCTCCGACTAGGGATGAGCAGTTCTTC
J gene: TRBJ2-1
D gene: NA
clone size: NA
V gene: TRBV7-8

CDR3 protein: CASSPQGRNTEAFF
CDR3 DNA: TGTGCCAGCTCACCACAGGGTCGGAACACTGAAGCTTTCTTT
J gene: TRBJ1-1
D gene: NA
clone size: NA
V gene: TRBV18

CDR3 protein: CASSQQGSGYTF
CDR3 DNA: TGTGCCAGCAGTCAACAGGGGAGCGGCTACACCTTC
J gene: TRBJ1-2
D gene: TRBD1
clone size: NA
V gene: TRBV12-3/TRBV12-4

CDR3 protein: CASSPHRNTQYF
CDR3 DNA: TGTGCCAGCTCACCCCATAGGAATACGCAGTATTTT
J gene: TRBJ2-3
D gene: NA
clone size: NA
V gene: TRBV18

CDR3 protein: CASSALSGTHTDTQYF
CDR3 DNA: TGTGCCAGTAGCGCCCTTAGCGGGACGCACACAGATACGCAGTATTTT
J gene: TRBJ2-3
D gene: TRBD2
clone size: NA
V gene: TRBV19

CDR3 protein: CATWDRGWTGELFF
CDR3 DNA: TGTGCCACCTGGGACAGGGGATGGACCGGGGAGCTGTTTTTT
J gene: TRBJ2-2
D gene: TRBD1
clone size: once
V gene: TRBV6-5

CDR3 protein: CASSPGLAMNEQYF
CDR3 DNA: TGCGCCAGCAGCCCGGGACTAGCGATGAACGAGCAGTACTTC
J gene: TRBJ2-7
D gene: TRBD2
clone size: NA
V gene: TRBV5-1

CDR3 protein: CASSERTSGGSDTQYF
CDR3 DNA: TGCGCCAGCAGTGAGCGAACTAGCGGGGGATCAGATACGCAGTATTTT
J gene: TRBJ2-3
D gene: TRBD2
clone size: once
V gene: TRBV10-1

CDR3 protein: CASRDRSSSYEQYF
CDR3 DNA: TGTGCCAGCAGGGACAGGTCCAGCTCCTACGAGCAGTACTTC
J gene: TRBJ2-7
D gene: TRBD1
clone size: NA
V gene: TRBV6-6

CDR3 protein: CASSITGQEQYF
CDR3 DNA: TGCGCCAGCAGCATTACAGGTCAAGAGCAGTACTTC
J gene: TRBJ2-7
D gene: NA
clone size: NA
V gene: TRBV5-1

CDR3 protein: CAWSVPGLTVYEQYF
CDR3 DNA: TGTGCCTGGAGTGTACCGGGACTAACGGTCTACGAGCAGTACTTC
J gene: TRBJ2-7
D gene: TRBD2
clone size: NA
V gene: TRBV30

CDR3 protein: CASSWDSVTDTQYF
CDR3 DNA: TGTGCCAGCAGTTGGGACAGCGTGACAGATACGCAGTATTTT
J gene: TRBJ2-3
D gene: TRBD1
clone size: NA
V gene: TRBV6-4

CDR3 protein: CASLQGTEAFF
CDR3 DNA: TGCGCCAGCCTACAGGGAACTGAAGCTTTCTTT
J gene: TRBJ1-1
D gene: NA
clone size: NA
V gene: TRBV10-1

CDR3 protein: CASSLGGRVGYTF
CDR3 DNA: TGTGCCAGCAGCTTAGGGGGCAGGGTTGGCTACACCTTC
J gene: TRBJ1-2
D gene: NA
clone size: NA
V gene: TRBV7-2

CDR3 protein: CASSEGTDTEAFF
CDR3 DNA: TGTGCCAGCAGTGAAGGGACAGACACTGAAGCTTTCTTT
J gene: TRBJ1-1
D gene: NA
clone size: NA
V gene: TRBV2

CDR3 protein: CASSLSRGRYGYTF
CDR3 DNA: TGTGCCAGCAGTTTATCGAGGGGTCGTTATGGCTACACCTTC
J gene: TRBJ1-2
D gene: NA
clone size: NA
V gene: TRBV27

CDR3 protein: CASSPRTSSSTDTQYF
CDR3 DNA: TGTGCCAGCAGCCCCCGGACTAGCAGTAGCACAGATACGCAGTATTTT
J gene: TRBJ2-3
D gene: TRBD2
clone size: NA
V gene: TRBV5-8

CDR3 protein: CASREGSGAFF
CDR3 DNA: TGTGCCAGCAGAGAAGGGAGTGGGGCTTTCTTT
J gene: TRBJ1-1
D gene: NA
clone size: few
V gene: TRBV12-3/TRBV12-4

CDR3 protein: CASSYATNPDEQFF
CDR3 DNA: TGTGCCAGCAGTTACGCAACGAACCCGGATGAGCAGTTCTTC
J gene: TRBJ2-1
D gene: NA
clone size: NA
V gene: TRBV6-5

CDR3 protein: CASSLVPRLQETQYF
CDR3 DNA: TGTGCCAGCAGCTTAGTCCCTCGCCTCCAAGAGACCCAGTACTTC
J gene: TRBJ2-5
D gene: NA
clone size: NA
V gene: TRBV7-6

CDR3 protein: CASSYGGDSGNTIYF
CDR3 DNA: TGTGCCAGCAGCTACGGAGGAGACTCTGGAAACACCATATATTTT
J gene: TRBJ1-3
D gene: NA
clone size: NA
V gene: TRBV5-8

CDR3 protein: CASSLGQRGWGYTF
CDR3 DNA: TGTGCCAGCAGCTTAGGTCAGCGGGGGTGGGGCTACACCTTC
J gene: TRBJ1-2
D gene: NA
clone size: NA
V gene: TRBV11-2

CDR3 protein: CASSLRQTDTQYF
CDR3 DNA: TGTGCCAGCAGTTTAAGACAGACAGATACGCAGTATTTT
J gene: TRBJ2-3
D gene: NA
clone size: NA
V gene: TRBV27

CDR3 protein: CASSAPGTSGYNEQFF
CDR3 DNA: TGTGCCAGTAGTGCCCCCGGGACTAGCGGTTACAATGAGCAGTTCTTC
J gene: TRBJ2-1
D gene: TRBD2
clone size: NA
V gene: TRBV19

CDR3 protein: CAISEGGAENQPQHF
CDR3 DNA: TGTGCCATCAGTGAGGGGGGCGCAGAGAATCAGCCCCAGCATTTT
J gene: TRBJ1-5
D gene: NA
clone size: NA
V gene: TRBV10-3

CDR3 protein: CASSHQGVDTEAFF
CDR3 DNA: TGCGCCAGCAGCCATCAGGGGGTGGACACTGAAGCTTTCTTT
J gene: TRBJ1-1
D gene: TRBD1
clone size: NA
V gene: TRBV4-1

CDR3 protein: CASSPQRDRGYTF
CDR3 DNA: TGTGCCAGCTCTCCTCAACGGGACAGGGGCTACACCTTC
J gene: TRBJ1-2
D gene: TRBD1
clone size: few
V gene: TRBV18

CDR3 protein: CASSYGTGARGYTF
CDR3 DNA: TGTGCCAGCAGTTACGGTACAGGGGCGCGGGGCTACACCTTC
J gene: TRBJ1-2
D gene: TRBD1
clone size: NA
V gene: TRBV6-5

CDR3 protein: CATLVRGTLNTEAFF
CDR3 DNA: TGTGCCACCTTGGTCCGTGGCACTTTGAACACTGAAGCTTTCTTT
J gene: TRBJ1-1
D gene: NA
clone size: NA
V gene: TRBV24-1

CDR3 protein: CSVEGAGMNTEAFF
CDR3 DNA: TGCAGCGTTGAAGGCGCGGGTATGAACACTGAAGCTTTCTTT
J gene: TRBJ1-1
D gene: NA
clone size: NA
V gene: TRBV29-1

CDR3 protein: CASSVDGQRNQPQHF
CDR3 DNA: TGTGCCAGCAGCGTAGACGGTCAACGGAATCAGCCCCAGCATTTT
J gene: TRBJ1-5
D gene: NA
clone size: NA
V gene: TRBV9

CDR3 protein: CASSTGTVTGELFF
CDR3 DNA: TGTGCCAGCAGTACCGGCACAGTTACCGGGGAGCTGTTTTTT
J gene: TRBJ2-2
D gene: NA
clone size: few
V gene: TRBV7-9

CDR3 protein: CASRGAVSATNEKLFF
CDR3 DNA: TGTGCCAGTAGAGGGGCAGTTTCAGCAACTAATGAAAAACTGTTTTTT
J gene: TRBJ1-4
D gene: NA
clone size: NA
V gene: TRBV19

CDR3 protein: CASSFGQGGTSGYTF
CDR3 DNA: TGTGCCAGCAGTTTCGGACAGGGAGGTACTTCAGGCTACACCTTC
J gene: TRBJ1-2
D gene: TRBD1
clone size: NA
V gene: TRBV27

CDR3 protein: CASRGDRAGANVLTF
CDR3 DNA: TGTGCCAGTAGAGGCGACCGGGCTGGGGCCAACGTCCTGACTTTC
J gene: TRBJ2-6
D gene: NA
clone size: NA
V gene: TRBV19

CDR3 protein: CASSYSWGQGYGYTF
CDR3 DNA: TGTGCCAGCAGTTACTCGTGGGGACAGGGCTATGGCTACACCTTC
J gene: TRBJ1-2
D gene: TRBD1
clone size: NA
V gene: TRBV6-5

CDR3 protein: CASTDRAGNTIYF
CDR3 DNA: TGTGCCAGCACCGACAGGGCTGGAAACACCATATATTTT
J gene: TRBJ1-3
D gene: TRBD1
clone size: few
V gene: TRBV7-2

CDR3 protein: CASSDLAGGMETQYF
CDR3 DNA: TGTGCCAGCAGTGACCTAGCGGGAGGGATGGAGACCCAGTACTTC
J gene: TRBJ2-5
D gene: TRBD2
clone size: NA
V gene: TRBV2

CDR3 protein: CASLGQGGEKLFF
CDR3 DNA: TGTGCCAGTTTGGGACAGGGAGGAGAAAAACTGTTTTTT
J gene: TRBJ1-4
D gene: TRBD1
clone size: NA
V gene: TRBV7-2

CDR3 protein: CASSSRQGIYSPLHF
CDR3 DNA: TGTGCCAGCAGCTCTCGACAGGGAATCTACTCACCCCTCCACTTT
J gene: TRBJ1-6
D gene: TRBD1
clone size: NA
V gene: TRBV7-9

CDR3 protein: CASSDPGMNTEAFF
CDR3 DNA: TGTGCCAGCAGTGATCCAGGGATGAACACTGAAGCTTTCTTT
J gene: TRBJ1-1
D gene: NA
clone size: NA
V gene: TRBV25-1

CDR3 protein: CASSRDRAHEKLFF
CDR3 DNA: TGTGCCAGCAGCCGAGACAGGGCTCATGAAAAACTGTTTTTT
J gene: TRBJ1-4
D gene: TRBD1
clone size: NA
V gene: TRBV9

CDR3 protein: CASNTVWGGNEQFF
CDR3 DNA: TGCGCCAGCAACACTGTCTGGGGGGGGAATGAGCAGTTCTTC
J gene: TRBJ2-1
D gene: TRBD2
clone size: once
V gene: TRBV10-2

CDR3 protein: CASSLYVRGGRSTDTQYF
CDR3 DNA: TGTGCCAGCAGCTTATATGTGCGTGGCGGGAGAAGCACAGATACGCAGTATTTT
J gene: TRBJ2-3
D gene: TRBD2
clone size: NA
V gene: TRBV11-2

CDR3 protein: CASSQTDRVVLNEQFF
CDR3 DNA: TGCGCCAGCAGCCAGACCGACAGGGTCGTTTTGAATGAGCAGTTCTTC
J gene: TRBJ2-1
D gene: TRBD1
clone size: NA
V gene: TRBV4-1

CDR3 protein: CASSDSGRHYNEQFF
CDR3 DNA: TGTGCCAGCAGTGATAGCGGGAGGCACTACAATGAGCAGTTCTTC
J gene: TRBJ2-1
D gene: TRBD2
clone size: NA
V gene: TRBV25-1

CDR3 protein: CASGPTSGRSYNEQFF
CDR3 DNA: TGTGCTAGTGGTCCAACTAGCGGGAGAAGCTACAATGAGCAGTTCTTC
J gene: TRBJ2-1
D gene: TRBD2
clone size: NA
V gene: TRBV12-5